The next 6 T cell receptor beta chains were all read from a single sample in a study of T cell changes during pregnancy in multiple sclerosis. Sequencing used immunoSEQ multiplex PCR; TCRdb keeps in-frame clones, though not all of them. The data show tens of thousands of clones, about 93% seen once. This specimen was peripheral blood, taken in the first trimester of pregnancy. The receptors were sampled from a female donor with multiple sclerosis, enrolled in a pregnancy study.

The V gene is TRBV6-6, the J gene TRBJ2-7; 8 nucleotides align to TRBD2. The CDR3 totals 16 residues. Germline loops: CDR1 MNHNY, CDR2 SVGAGI (reference sequence). The V gene end was trimmed by 3 bases and the J gene end by 7 bases; junction bases not matched to a gene: 14. The CDR3 DNA follows: TGTGCCAGCAGTTATGAGATCGGGAGGGGCCGAGGGGAGCAGTACTTC. This gives the protein CASSYEIGRGRGEQYF.

V gene TRBV29-1 combines with J gene TRBJ2-3; 9 bases match TRBD2. Germline V gene sequence: CDR1 SQVTM, CDR2 ANQGSEA. The CDR3 has 19 amino acids. After removal of 3 bases from V and 1 base from J, the junction contained 17 bases not matched to a gene. Here the CDR3 DNA reads TGCAGCGTTGATGGGACTAGCAGGTTCGGGAATCACCGCACAGATACGCAGTATTTT. Its translation is CSVDGTSRFGNHRTDTQYF.

Only one count was recorded for this clone. The rearrangement joins TRBV19 to TRBJ2-5; unclear D gene. Trimming cost V 6 bases and J 2 bases, with 16 bases left between them. Germline CDR1 reads LNHDA; CDR2 reads SQIVND (reference sequence). The CDR3 length is 15 residues. The CDR3 bases are TGTGCCAGTAGAGGAGTTTGGCCAGATCAAGAGACCCAGTACTTC. Translated: CASRGVWPDQETQYF.

This clone was seen a single time. The chain recombines TRBV27 with TRBJ2-1; 10 nucleotides agree with TRBD2. This CDR3 is built from 17 residues. Germline V CDR1 and CDR2: MNHEY, SMNVEV (reference sequence). With 5 bases clipped from V and 2 bases from J, the junction kept 9 bases outside the gene matches. The CDR3 region has the DNA TGTGCCAGCAGTGTACGGACTAGCGGCAACCCCTACAATGAGCAGTTCTTC. Translating gives CASSVRTSGNPYNEQFF.

The chain joins TRBV7-3 to TRBJ1-1; D is uncertain. Trimming took off 2 bases at V and 1 base at J, with 5 bases between the two ends. The germline gives CDR1 SGHTA, CDR2 FQGTGA. The CDR3 is 13 amino acids. Here the CDR3 reads CASSLWPNTEAFF. The CDR3 DNA sequence: TGTGCCAGCAGCTTATGGCCGAACACTGAAGCTTTCTTT.

The chain carries TRBV2 and TRBJ1-4, with unresolved D. V lost 7 bases, J lost 6 bases, and 15 bases lay in between. CDR1 and CDR2 from the germline V gene are SNHLY and FYNNEI. This CDR3 has 14 residues. The CDR3 DNA is TGTGCCAGCAACCTCCGAGTATCGGATGAAAAACTGTTTTTT. It is translated as CASNLRVSDEKLFF.